One and the same sample provided the 4 T cell receptor beta chains below, sequenced in a study of blood T cell repertoires in COVID-19. Sequencing used immunoSEQ multiplex PCR; TCRdb keeps in-frame clones, though not all of them. The sample holds around 250,000 clones, approximately 80% seen once. Specimen: peripheral blood. All receptors derive from a man aged 25-45 years who had recovered from COVID-19.

This sequence joins TRBV21-1 and TRBJ2-1; TRBD1 is taken as the D call from the table, unchecked against the DNA. TRBV21-1 is a known pseudogene. CDR3 length: 15 residues. The CDR3: CASSKDRGQYNEQFF. The CDR3 DNA reads TGTGCCAGCAGCAAAGACAGGGGACAATACAATGAGCAGTTCTTC.

The chain links TRBV15 to TRBJ2-7; 9 bases line up with TRBD1. The ends lost 4 bases at V and 9 bases at J; junction bases unmatched: 7. Germline V gene data show CDR1 as LNHNV and CDR2 as YYDKDF (reference sequence). The length of the CDR3 is 13 residues. The CDR3 protein is CATSTDRGSVQYF. The CDR3 bases are TGTGCCACCAGCACGGACAGGGGAAGCGTGCAGTACTTC.

The chain joins TRBV18 to TRBJ2-1, with D possibly TRBD1 on 6 matching bases. Germline loops: CDR1 KGHSH, CDR2 LQKENI. CDR3 length: 13 amino acids. V lost 6 bases to trimming and J lost 4 bases, with 10 bases between them. CDR3 sequence reads: CASSPTGYNEQFF. In nucleotides, the CDR3 is TGTGCCAGCTCGCCGACAGGTTACAATGAGCAGTTCTTC.

The chain has TRBV5-8 and TRBJ1-1; D is perhaps TRBD1 (6 bases). The CDR3 spans 13 residues. V dropped 1 base and J dropped 9 bases, with 13 bases sitting between them. CDR1 is SGHTS, CDR2 YDEGEE, per germline. CDR3 DNA: TGTGCCAGCAGCTTGAGGTTAGGGGACAAAGCTTTCTTT. It translates to CASSLRLGDKAFF.